This is a list of T cell receptor beta chains from one sample in a study of T cells after yellow fever vaccination. Via MiXCR, TCRdb re-called the 5' RACE reads, giving one row per CDR3 protein. The top ten hold just under 20% of the sample, which has 300,000 to 350,000 distinct CDR3 sequences, over 3.5% seen once. The material was PBMCs, obtained 15 days after the yellow fever booster vaccination. These receptors originate from a man younger than 35 who received the YFV17D yellow fever vaccine. CDR3s include the opening cysteine and the closing phenylalanine or tryptophan. Each record gives: D gene, clone size, J gene, V gene, CDR3 DNA, CDR3 protein. The D gene is left open where the match is weak. The size entry is marked missing in some rows and otherwise reads once, few, many or a size class.

D gene: TRBD2
clone size: .
J gene: TRBJ2-1
V gene: TRBV20-1
CDR3 DNA: TGCAGTGCTCCCCCAGCGGGGGGCCTCCACAATGAGCAGTTCTTC
CDR3 protein: CSAPPAGGLHNEQFF

D gene: .
clone size: few
J gene: TRBJ2-1
V gene: TRBV18
CDR3 DNA: TGTGCCAGCTCACCACCGTCAGGGGACAATGAGCAGTTCTTC
CDR3 protein: CASSPPSGDNEQFF

D gene: .
clone size: .
J gene: TRBJ1-1
V gene: TRBV5-1
CDR3 DNA: TGCGCCAGCTGCGAGGTTATGAACACTGAAGCTTTCTTT
CDR3 protein: CASCEVMNTEAFF

D gene: TRBD2
clone size: .
J gene: TRBJ2-2
V gene: TRBV12-3/TRBV12-4
CDR3 DNA: TGTGCCAGCAGTTTCAGACTAGCGGGGGGCGGGGAGCTGTTTTTT
CDR3 protein: CASSFRLAGGGELFF

D gene: .
clone size: few
J gene: TRBJ2-6
V gene: TRBV4-3
CDR3 DNA: TGCGCCAGCAGCCAAGTACCTGGAGGGGACGGGGCCAACGTCCTGACTTTC
CDR3 protein: CASSQVPGGDGANVLTF

D gene: TRBD1
clone size: .
J gene: TRBJ1-2
V gene: TRBV12-3/TRBV12-4
CDR3 DNA: TGTGCCAGCAGTTTCAACAGGGGCTATGGCTACACCTTC
CDR3 protein: CASSFNRGYGYTF

D gene: .
clone size: .
J gene: TRBJ1-1
V gene: TRBV5-1
CDR3 DNA: TGCGCCAGCAGCTTCGCGGAGTGGGCCACTGAAGCTTTCTTT
CDR3 protein: CASSFAEWATEAFF

D gene: TRBD2
clone size: .
J gene: TRBJ2-2
V gene: TRBV7-2
CDR3 DNA: TGTGCCAGCAGCCACCGGGGACTAGCGGTGAACACCGGGGAGCTGTTTTTT
CDR3 protein: CASSHRGLAVNTGELFF

D gene: TRBD1
clone size: .
J gene: TRBJ2-4
V gene: TRBV5-1
CDR3 DNA: TGCGCCAGCAGAGAGACAGGGACCGTAGACATTCAGTACTTC
CDR3 protein: CASRETGTVDIQYF

D gene: .
clone size: .
J gene: TRBJ2-7
V gene: TRBV5-5
CDR3 DNA: TGTGCCAGCACCCTCCAGGGGAAATACGAGCAGTACTTC
CDR3 protein: CASTLQGKYEQYF

D gene: .
clone size: many
J gene: TRBJ1-2
V gene: TRBV20-1
CDR3 DNA: TGCAGTGCCCACCCGGGGGCTAACTATGGCTACACCTTC
CDR3 protein: CSAHPGANYGYTF

D gene: .
clone size: many
J gene: TRBJ1-1
V gene: TRBV12-3/TRBV12-4
CDR3 DNA: TGTGCCAGCAGTCAAAATTATGGGGTAGGGTCCACTGAAGCTTTCTTT
CDR3 protein: CASSQNYGVGSTEAFF

D gene: .
clone size: many
J gene: TRBJ2-7
V gene: TRBV27
CDR3 DNA: TGTGCCAGCAGTCCCACACAGGTCTCCTACGAGCAGTACTTC
CDR3 protein: CASSPTQVSYEQYF

D gene: TRBD2
clone size: .
J gene: TRBJ2-2
V gene: TRBV29-1
CDR3 DNA: TGCAGCGTGGGGGGGGTCCTCGAAACGAACACCGGGGAGCTGTTTTTT
CDR3 protein: CSVGGVLETNTGELFF

D gene: .
clone size: .
J gene: TRBJ1-6
V gene: TRBV28
CDR3 DNA: TGTGCCAGCACCTTCACGGACGGAATATTCACCTATAATTCACCCCTCCACTTT
CDR3 protein: CASTFTDGIFTYNSPLHF

D gene: .
clone size: .
J gene: TRBJ2-5
V gene: TRBV7-2
CDR3 DNA: TGTGCCAGCTCACGGGTACACCACGAGACCCAGTACTTC
CDR3 protein: CASSRVHHETQYF

D gene: .
clone size: .
J gene: TRBJ2-3
V gene: TRBV28
CDR3 DNA: TGTGCCAGCAGTTCCCCCCAGACAGATACGCAGTATTTT
CDR3 protein: CASSSPQTDTQYF

D gene: .
clone size: .
J gene: TRBJ2-5
V gene: TRBV20-1
CDR3 DNA: TGCAGTGCTAGCGGCTGGGAAAAAGGGACCCAGTACTTC
CDR3 protein: CSASGWEKGTQYF

D gene: .
clone size: many
J gene: TRBJ1-1
V gene: TRBV10-3
CDR3 DNA: TGTGCCATTAACTCCCGGGGAGGACGGACTGAAGCTTTCTTT
CDR3 protein: CAINSRGGRTEAFF

D gene: TRBD1
clone size: .
J gene: TRBJ2-7
V gene: TRBV18
CDR3 DNA: TGTGCCAGCCGCCTCGGGACAGGCTACGAGCAGTACTTC
CDR3 protein: CASRLGTGYEQYF

D gene: TRBD1
clone size: many
J gene: TRBJ2-3
V gene: TRBV7-2
CDR3 DNA: TGTGCCAGCAGCTCCCAAGGGACAGGGTGGGATACGCAGTATTTT
CDR3 protein: CASSSQGTGWDTQYF

D gene: TRBD1
clone size: .
J gene: TRBJ1-1
V gene: TRBV5-1
CDR3 DNA: TGCGCCAGCAGCTTTTCTCCAGGGGGATCCACTGAAGCTTTCTTT
CDR3 protein: CASSFSPGGSTEAFF

D gene: TRBD2
clone size: .
J gene: TRBJ2-1
V gene: TRBV5-1
CDR3 DNA: TGCGCCAGCAGCTGGGGGCTAGCGGGGGCCCTGGACGAGCAGTTCTTC
CDR3 protein: CASSWGLAGALDEQFF

D gene: .
clone size: many
J gene: TRBJ2-1
V gene: TRBV29-1
CDR3 DNA: TGCAGCGTTGAGGGGTGGAGCGGGCCAAGACTTCGTGAGCAGTTCTTC
CDR3 protein: CSVEGWSGPRLREQFF

D gene: .
clone size: .
J gene: TRBJ2-2
V gene: TRBV25-1
CDR3 DNA: TGTGCCAGCAGTGAATATGACAGGGAGGCCGGGGAGCTGTTTTTT
CDR3 protein: CASSEYDREAGELFF

D gene: .
clone size: .
J gene: TRBJ2-3
V gene: TRBV12-3/TRBV12-4
CDR3 DNA: TGTGCCAGCAGCCGGGCCCAGACTAGGGTTACGCAGTATTTT
CDR3 protein: CASSRAQTRVTQYF

D gene: .
clone size: .
J gene: TRBJ1-2
V gene: TRBV12-3/TRBV12-4
CDR3 DNA: TGTGCCAGCAGTTTGACCGGGACACACACCCTATTC
CDR3 protein: CASSLTGTHTLF

D gene: .
clone size: many
J gene: TRBJ1-3
V gene: TRBV20-1
CDR3 DNA: TGCAGTGCCAGAGGGGACACTGACTCTGGAAACACCATATATTTT
CDR3 protein: CSARGDTDSGNTIYF

D gene: .
clone size: .
J gene: TRBJ2-7
V gene: TRBV29-1
CDR3 DNA: TGCAGCGTTGAAGGGCCAGGCAGCAAGGCAGAGGGAGAGCAGTACTTC
CDR3 protein: CSVEGPGSKAEGEQYF

D gene: .
clone size: many
J gene: TRBJ1-5
V gene: TRBV2
CDR3 DNA: TGTGCCAGCAGTGAAAGCTTCAATCAGCCCCAGCATTTT
CDR3 protein: CASSESFNQPQHF

D gene: .
clone size: many
J gene: TRBJ1-6
V gene: TRBV20-1
CDR3 DNA: TGCAGTGCTAGAGATTGGGTACCTAATTCACCCCTCCACTTT
CDR3 protein: CSARDWVPNSPLHF

D gene: .
clone size: few
J gene: TRBJ1-5
V gene: TRBV7-2
CDR3 DNA: TGTGCCAGCAGCCAAGGGGGGAGGAACAATCAGCCCCAGCATTTT
CDR3 protein: CASSQGGRNNQPQHF

D gene: .
clone size: .
J gene: TRBJ2-1
V gene: TRBV4-1
CDR3 DNA: TGCGCCAGCAGCCACCCCTGGACTTTCCGGCCCTACAATGAGCAGTTCTTC
CDR3 protein: CASSHPWTFRPYNEQFF

D gene: .
clone size: .
J gene: TRBJ2-6
V gene: TRBV7-2
CDR3 DNA: TGTGCCAGCAGCTTATTTCAGGGGTATGCAACTAGGGCCAACGTCCTGACTTTC
CDR3 protein: CASSLFQGYATRANVLTF

D gene: .
clone size: many
J gene: TRBJ1-3
V gene: TRBV12-3/TRBV12-4
CDR3 DNA: TGTGCCGGACGGGGTGGAAACACCATATATTTT
CDR3 protein: CAGRGGNTIYF

D gene: .
clone size: .
J gene: TRBJ2-2
V gene: TRBV5-1
CDR3 DNA: TGCGCCAGCAGCTTGGGGGTCTCCGGGGAGCTGTTTTTT
CDR3 protein: CASSLGVSGELFF

D gene: .
clone size: few
J gene: TRBJ2-7
V gene: TRBV12-3/TRBV12-4
CDR3 DNA: TGTGCCAGCAGCCCATCAGGGCGTGAGCAGTACTTC
CDR3 protein: CASSPSGREQYF

D gene: TRBD1
clone size: .
J gene: TRBJ1-1
V gene: TRBV6-2/TRBV6-3
CDR3 DNA: TGTGCCAGCAGGCGAGGGGACAGGGGGCACACTGAAGCTTTCTTT
CDR3 protein: CASRRGDRGHTEAFF

D gene: .
clone size: many
J gene: TRBJ1-2
V gene: TRBV5-1
CDR3 DNA: TGCGCCAGCAGGACTGGCCCTATCGAGGGCTACACCTTC
CDR3 protein: CASRTGPIEGYTF

D gene: TRBD1
clone size: many
J gene: TRBJ1-6
V gene: TRBV7-9
CDR3 DNA: TGTGCCAGCAGCTTTGACAGGGTTGGATCACCCCTCCACTTT
CDR3 protein: CASSFDRVGSPLHF

D gene: TRBD2
clone size: many
J gene: TRBJ2-5
V gene: TRBV7-3
CDR3 DNA: TGTGCCAGCAGCTCGGGACTAGCGGGGTTAGAGACCCAGTACTTC
CDR3 protein: CASSSGLAGLETQYF